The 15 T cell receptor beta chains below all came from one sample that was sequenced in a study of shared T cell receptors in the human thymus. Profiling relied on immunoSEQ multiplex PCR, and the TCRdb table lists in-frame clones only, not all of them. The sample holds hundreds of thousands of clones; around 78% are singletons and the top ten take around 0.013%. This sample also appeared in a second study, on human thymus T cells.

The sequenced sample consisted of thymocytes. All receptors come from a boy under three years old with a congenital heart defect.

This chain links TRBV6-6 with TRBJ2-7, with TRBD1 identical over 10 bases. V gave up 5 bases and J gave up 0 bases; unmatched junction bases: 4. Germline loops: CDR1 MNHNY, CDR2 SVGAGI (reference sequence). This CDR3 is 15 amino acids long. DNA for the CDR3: TGTGCCAGCAGTCCTGGGACAGGGGCCTCCTACGAGCAGTACTTC. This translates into CASSPGTGASYEQYF.

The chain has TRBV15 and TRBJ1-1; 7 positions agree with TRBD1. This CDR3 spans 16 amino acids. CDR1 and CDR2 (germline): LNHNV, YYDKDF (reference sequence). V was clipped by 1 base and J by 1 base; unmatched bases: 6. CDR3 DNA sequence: TGTGCCACCAGCAGAGCCGGGGGACAGACGAACACTGAAGCTTTCTTT. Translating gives CATSRAGGQTNTEAFF.

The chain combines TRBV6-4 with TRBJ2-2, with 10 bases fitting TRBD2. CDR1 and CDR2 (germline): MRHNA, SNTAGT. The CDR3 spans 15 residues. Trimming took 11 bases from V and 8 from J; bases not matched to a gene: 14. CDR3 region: CAPPRASGSRGELFF. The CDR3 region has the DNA TGTGCCCCCCCGCGGGCTAGCGGGAGTAGGGGGGAGCTGTTTTTT.

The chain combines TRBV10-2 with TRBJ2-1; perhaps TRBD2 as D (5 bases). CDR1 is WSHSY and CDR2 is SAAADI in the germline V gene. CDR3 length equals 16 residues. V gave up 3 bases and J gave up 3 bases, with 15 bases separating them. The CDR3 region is CASSEVPEAFYNEQFF. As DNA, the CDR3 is TGCGCCAGCAGTGAAGTCCCGGAGGCTTTCTACAATGAGCAGTTCTTC.

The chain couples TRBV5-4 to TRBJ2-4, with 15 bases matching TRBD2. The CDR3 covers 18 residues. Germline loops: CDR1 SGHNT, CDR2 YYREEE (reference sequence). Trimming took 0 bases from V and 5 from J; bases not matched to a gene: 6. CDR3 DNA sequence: TGTGCCAGCAGCTTGGGCCCCCGGACTAGCGGGAGGGAAAACATTCAGTACTTC. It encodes CASSLGPRTSGRENIQYF.

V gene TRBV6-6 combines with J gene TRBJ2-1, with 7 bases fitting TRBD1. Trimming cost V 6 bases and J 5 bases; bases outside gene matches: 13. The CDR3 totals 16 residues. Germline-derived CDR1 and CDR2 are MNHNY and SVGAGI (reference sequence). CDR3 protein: CASSSGQVSAHNEQFF. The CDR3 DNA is TGTGCCAGCAGCTCAGGACAGGTTAGCGCCCACAATGAGCAGTTCTTC.

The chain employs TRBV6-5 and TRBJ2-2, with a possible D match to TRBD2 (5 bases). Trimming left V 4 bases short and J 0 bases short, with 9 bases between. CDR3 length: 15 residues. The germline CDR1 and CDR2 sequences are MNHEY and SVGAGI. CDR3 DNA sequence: TGTGCCAGCAGTTCCCCCGGGGCGAACACCGGGGAGCTGTTTTTT. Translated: CASSSPGANTGELFF.

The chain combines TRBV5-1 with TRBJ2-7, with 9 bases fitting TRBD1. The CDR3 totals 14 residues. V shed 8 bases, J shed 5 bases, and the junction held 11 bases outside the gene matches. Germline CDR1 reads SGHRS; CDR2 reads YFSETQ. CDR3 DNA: TGCGCCAGTACTATCCGGGGACAGGGTGACGAGCAGTACTTC. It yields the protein CASTIRGQGDEQYF.

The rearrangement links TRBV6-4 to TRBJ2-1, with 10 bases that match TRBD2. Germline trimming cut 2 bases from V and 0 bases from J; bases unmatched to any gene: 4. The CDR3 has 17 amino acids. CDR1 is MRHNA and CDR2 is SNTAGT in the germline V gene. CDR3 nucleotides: TGTGCCAGCAGTGACGTAGCGGGAGGAAGCTCCTACAATGAGCAGTTCTTC. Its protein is CASSDVAGGSSYNEQFF.

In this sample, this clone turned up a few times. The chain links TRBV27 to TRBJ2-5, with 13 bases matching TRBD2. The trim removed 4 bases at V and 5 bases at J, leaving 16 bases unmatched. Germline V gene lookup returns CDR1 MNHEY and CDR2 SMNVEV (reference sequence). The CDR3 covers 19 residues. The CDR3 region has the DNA TGTGCCAGCAGTTCACGGACTAGCGGGAGAATTCTTCACGAGGAGACCCAGTACTTC. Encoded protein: CASSSRTSGRILHEETQYF.

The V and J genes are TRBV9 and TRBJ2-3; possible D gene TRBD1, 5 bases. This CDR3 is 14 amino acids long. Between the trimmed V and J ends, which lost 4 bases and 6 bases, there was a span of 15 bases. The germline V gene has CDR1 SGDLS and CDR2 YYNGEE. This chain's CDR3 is CASSPPVGDDTQYF. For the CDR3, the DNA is TGTGCCAGCAGCCCCCCGGTAGGGGATGATACGCAGTATTTT.

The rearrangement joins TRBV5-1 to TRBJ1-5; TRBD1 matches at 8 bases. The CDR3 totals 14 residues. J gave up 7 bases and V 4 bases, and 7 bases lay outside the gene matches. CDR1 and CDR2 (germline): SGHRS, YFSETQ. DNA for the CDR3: TGCGCCAGCAGCACCGGGACAGGAGGCCAGCCCCAGCATTTT. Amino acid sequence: CASSTGTGGQPQHF.

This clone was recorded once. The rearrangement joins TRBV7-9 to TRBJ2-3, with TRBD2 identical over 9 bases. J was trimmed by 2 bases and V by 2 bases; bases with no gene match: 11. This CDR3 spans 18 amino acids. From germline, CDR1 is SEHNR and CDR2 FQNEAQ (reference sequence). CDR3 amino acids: CASSLPDLAGDHTDTQYF. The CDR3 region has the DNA TGTGCCAGCAGCTTACCGGATTTAGCGGGGGATCACACAGATACGCAGTATTTT.

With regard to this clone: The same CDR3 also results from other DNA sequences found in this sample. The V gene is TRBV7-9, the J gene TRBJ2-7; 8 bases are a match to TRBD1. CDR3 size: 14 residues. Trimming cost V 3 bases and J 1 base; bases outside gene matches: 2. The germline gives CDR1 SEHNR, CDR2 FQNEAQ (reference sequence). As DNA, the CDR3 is TGTGCCAGCAGCTTTGGACAGGGATCCTACGAGCAGTACTTC. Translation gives CASSFGQGSYEQYF.

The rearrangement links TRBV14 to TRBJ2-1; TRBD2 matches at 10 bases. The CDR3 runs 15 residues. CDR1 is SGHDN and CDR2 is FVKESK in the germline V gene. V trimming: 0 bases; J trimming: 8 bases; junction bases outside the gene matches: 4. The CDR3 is CASSQEGTSVDEQFF. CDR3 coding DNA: TGTGCCAGCAGCCAAGAGGGGACTAGCGTTGATGAGCAGTTCTTC.